Included here is one TCR beta chain sequence, with context. Its antigen is not identified. The source of the sample is a study of T-cell memory formation after mild COVID-19. Study context: For the most part, TCR clusters were specific to one donor.

Germline V gene data show CDR1 as DFQATT and CDR2 as SNEGSKA (reference sequence). Trimming cost V 3 bases and J 7 bases; bases outside gene matches: 7. The CDR3 is 13 amino acids. TCR alpha and TCR beta cDNA libraries carrying sample barcodes and UMIs came from 5'RACE with constant-segment primers. A single record per CDR3 protein comes from TCRdb applying MiXCR to the 5' RACE reads. The table lists about half a million distinct CDR3 sequences, roughly 20% of them singletons. Points from the study as a whole: Balance between CD4 and CD8 was seen in clones contracting day 15 to 85, and a CD4+ lean was seen in later expanders. Nothing confirmed that second-wave clones peaking on day 37 were specific for SARS-CoV-2.

This chain connects TRBV20-1 to TRBJ2-5; 8 bases are shared with TRBD2. The sequenced material came from PBMCs or a T cell subset sorted from them (not recorded which). The sequence was collected from an adult woman who had mild COVID-19 (a few samples of this study predate the infection). Cell type and time point are not known. CDR3 in amino acids: CSASKAGEVTQYF. CDR3 DNA: TGCAGTGCTAGTAAAGCGGGAGAGGTGACCCAGTACTTC.